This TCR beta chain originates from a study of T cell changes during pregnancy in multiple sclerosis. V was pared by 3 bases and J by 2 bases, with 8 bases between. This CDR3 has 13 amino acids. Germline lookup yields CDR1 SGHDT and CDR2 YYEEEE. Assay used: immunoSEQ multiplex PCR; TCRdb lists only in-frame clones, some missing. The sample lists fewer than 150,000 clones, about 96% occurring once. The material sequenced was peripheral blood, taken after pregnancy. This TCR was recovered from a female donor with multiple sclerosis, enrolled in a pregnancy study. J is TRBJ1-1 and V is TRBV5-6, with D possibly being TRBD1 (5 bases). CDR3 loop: CASSSGINTEAFF. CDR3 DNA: TGTGCCAGCAGCTCAGGGATTAACACTGAAGCTTTCTTT.